Below are 9 T cell receptor beta chains sequenced from a single sample in a study of T-cell reconstitution after alpha-beta-depleted transplantation in children. Using unique molecular identifiers, the investigators prepared the TCRbeta library. TCRdb re-analysed the PCR reads in MiXCR, keeping a single row per CDR3 protein. The sample has fewer than 550,000 distinct CDR3 sequences; roughly a tenth are singletons. The starting material was PBMCs from the stem cell graft donor, obtained from the stem cell graft. The receptors were sampled from a human donor who donated a stem cell graft to a child with acute myeloid leukemia.

The chain has TRBV18 and TRBJ2-5; 10 bases are a match to TRBD2. The CDR3 spans 19 residues. V lost 6 bases and J lost 5; bases outside the gene matches: 21. The germline V gene has CDR1 KGHSH and CDR2 LQKENI. The chain's CDR3 is CASSPAVLAGVVAGETQYF. In nucleotides, the CDR3 is TGTGCCAGCTCGCCCGCTGTCCTAGCGGGGGTCGTTGCGGGGGAGACCCAGTACTTC.

This chain uses TRBV20-1 with TRBJ2-1, with unresolved D. CDR3 length equals 13 residues. V dropped 7 bases and J dropped 2 bases, with 12 bases sitting between them. Germline V lookup: CDR1 DFQATT, CDR2 SNEGSKA (reference sequence). The DNA of the CDR3 is TGCAGTGGTGGCAGCGACGCCTACAATGAGCAGTTCTTC. Amino acids: CSGGSDAYNEQFF.

A few counts support this clonotype. This sequence joins TRBV4-3 and TRBJ2-5, with D unclear. The CDR3 totals 16 residues. CDR1 is LGHNA, CDR2 YSLEER, per germline. Between the trimmed V and J ends, which lost 0 bases and 5 bases, there was a span of 16 bases. CDR3 DNA sequence: TGCGCCAGCAGCCAAGATCAGGCCCCCCCCGGGGAGACCCAGTACTTC. Protein: CASSQDQAPPGETQYF.

The chain recombines TRBV11-1 with TRBJ2-7; D is undetermined. This CDR3 comprises 16 residues. Germline loops: CDR1 SGHAT, CDR2 FQDESV (reference sequence). Trimming stripped 2 bases from V and 2 bases from J, with 16 bases between. CDR3 sequence reads: CASSLIGRREPYEQYF. The CDR3 DNA reads TGTGCCAGCAGCTTAATTGGTAGGAGAGAACCCTACGAGCAGTACTTC.

CDR3 coding DNA: TGCGCCAGCAGTCAATCCCGGGGCATCGCTAAGGTGGAGCTGTTTTTT. It is translated as CASSQSRGIAKVELFF. The chain joins TRBV23-1 to TRBJ2-2; D could derive from TRBD1 or TRBD2 (5 bases each). TRBV23-1 falls under the ORF class, with uncertain function. The CDR3 is made up of 16 amino acids. V was cut by 0 bases and J by 10 bases, with 18 bases left in between.

The genes are TRBV5-1 and TRBJ2-5; 8 bases align to TRBD2. V gave up 0 bases and J gave up 5 bases; unmatched junction bases: 12. From germline, CDR1 is SGHRS and CDR2 YFSETQ. The CDR3 sequence is 17 residues long. This CDR3 is CASSLGLLAALQETQYF. The CDR3 DNA follows: TGCGCCAGCAGCTTGGGTCTACTAGCGGCCCTCCAGGAGACCCAGTACTTC.

This clonotype was recorded many times. Here the CDR3 reads CASSFNSRLDTQYF. Written as DNA, the CDR3 is TGTGCCAGCAGTTTCAACAGCAGGTTGGATACGCAGTATTTT. V and J are TRBV12-3 or TRBV12-4 and TRBJ2-3, with D unresolved. CDR3 size: 14 residues. Trimming removed 3 bases at V and 6 bases at J, with 13 bases between.

V gene TRBV7-9 combines with J gene TRBJ2-3, with 7 bases aligning to TRBD1. The CDR3 sequence is 16 residues long. V was clipped by 1 base and J by 5 bases; unmatched bases: 9. The germline CDR1 and CDR2 sequences are SEHNR and FQNEAQ (reference sequence). Written as DNA, the CDR3 is TGTGCCAGCAGCTTAGAGGACAGGTCCTTGGGAGATACGCAGTATTTT. Translated, it gives CASSLEDRSLGDTQYF.

The rearrangement uses TRBV29-1 and TRBJ2-1, with TRBD2 identical over 8 bases. Germline assignment: CDR1 SQVTM and CDR2 ANQGSEA. Losses at the gene ends were 1 base for V and 8 bases for J; bases not matched to a gene: 1. The CDR3 spans 12 residues. The CDR3 protein is CSVEAGGDEQFF. The CDR3 DNA is TGCAGCGTTGAAGCGGGAGGGGATGAGCAGTTCTTC.